These 17 T cell receptor beta chains were all obtained from the same sample, sequenced in a study of response to subunit inactivated influenza vaccine (dated 2018 in TCRdb). The protocol used for the library was RT-PCR. TCRdb records Illumina HiSeq 2500 as the sequencer. TCRdb reprocessing: public reads trimmed at Q25 with fastp, clones called with MiXCR, in-frame beta chains kept. Rows with a matching CDR3 protein are joined into one entry that keeps the most common DNA and genes. The sample profile shows hundreds of thousands of distinct CDR3 sequences; 6% to 9% of them were found once. The ten biggest clones cover roughly 13% of the sample. Material: PBMCs from blood, obtained less than 30 months after vaccination. The receptors stem from a man in his fifties or sixties who received an inactivated influenza vaccine. Donor details come from another sample of the same person, matched by shared clones.

The chain joins TRBV6-2 or TRBV6-3 to TRBJ2-7, with 10 positions matching TRBD1. V trimming: 6 bases; J trimming: 5 bases; junction bases outside the gene matches: 7. The CDR3 loop spans 14 amino acids. Germline loops: CDR1 MNHEY, CDR2 SVGEGT. The CDR3 spells CASSPGQGYHEQYF. The CDR3 region has the DNA TGTGCCAGCAGCCCGGGACAGGGGTACCACGAGCAGTACTTC.

The genes are TRBV7-2 and TRBJ2-5; D possibly uses TRBD1 or TRBD2 (5 bases each). The length of the CDR3 is 15 residues. The germline V gene encodes CDR1 SGHTA and CDR2 FQGNSA. Trimming cost V 1 base and J 1 base, with 10 bases left between them. CDR3 protein: CASSLVRGVQETQYF. As DNA, the CDR3 is TGTGCCAGCAGCTTAGTCCGAGGGGTCCAAGAGACCCAGTACTTC.

The rearrangement uses TRBV5-1 and TRBJ2-4; 10 nucleotides agree with TRBD2. Germline CDR1 reads SGHRS; CDR2 reads YFSETQ. J gave up 1 base and V 5 bases, and 6 bases lay outside the gene matches. This CDR3 region has 16 residues. CDR3 bases: TGCGCCAGCAGTTTAAGCGGGGGGGCCGCCAAAAACATTCAGTACTTC. Protein: CASSLSGGAAKNIQYF.

The rearrangement links TRBV7-9 to TRBJ2-6; 7 bases are shared with TRBD1. V lost 4 bases to trimming and J lost 0 bases; unmatched junction nucleotides: 3. Germline CDR1 is SEHNR and CDR2 is FQNEAQ (reference sequence). The CDR3 totals 16 residues. The CDR3 nucleotides are TGTGCCAGCAGCTACAACAGGGGCTCTGGGGCCAACGTCCTGACTTTC. This translates into CASSYNRGSGANVLTF. Looking up the rest from reference TRBV7-9 and TRBJ2-6 gives the full variable domain: DTGVSQNPRHKITKRGQNVTFRCDPISEHNRLYWYRQTLGQGPEFLTYFQNEAQLEKSRLLSDRFSAERPKGSFSTLEIQRTEQGDSAMYLCASSYNRGSGANVLTFGAGSRLTVL.

The genes are TRBV4-3 and TRBJ2-5; 9 nucleotides align to TRBD2. The CDR3 runs to 16 residues. Germline CDR1 is LGHNA and CDR2 is YSLEER. With 0 bases clipped from V and 9 bases from J, the junction kept 11 bases outside the gene matches. CDR3 bases: TGCGCCAGCAGCCAAGATTCGCTGAGCGGGGGGTCACCCCAGTACTTC. As protein: CASSQDSLSGGSPQYF.

CDR3 sequence reads: CGARDKANYGYTF. The CDR3 DNA follows: TGCGGCGCCCGGGACAAGGCTAACTATGGCTACACCTTC. The gene calls are TRBV20-1 and TRBJ1-2, with D tentatively TRBD1 (6 bases). CDR3 size: 13 residues. Germline loops: CDR1 DFQATT, CDR2 SNEGSKA (reference sequence).

The chain has TRBV3-1 and TRBJ1-6; 7 nucleotides match TRBD1. The ends lost 8 bases at V and 6 bases at J; junction bases unmatched: 16. Germline V lookup: CDR1 LGHDT, CDR2 YNNKEL (reference sequence). The CDR3 is made up of 17 amino acids. The CDR3 spells CASSQSAARTGNSPLHF. The CDR3 DNA sequence: TGTGCCAGCTCCCAGTCGGCCGCTAGGACAGGTAATTCACCCCTCCACTTT.

This clonotype came up many times. The gene calls are TRBV5-5 and TRBJ2-7; no clear D gene. This CDR3 has 13 amino acids. Trimming stripped 4 bases from V and 3 bases from J, with 11 bases between. The V gene's germline CDR1 is SGHKS and CDR2 YYEKEE (reference sequence). The chain's CDR3 is CASSPSVYYEQYF. The CDR3 nucleotides are TGTGCCAGCAGCCCGTCCGTCTACTACGAGCAGTACTTC.

There are a few counts of this clonotype. The V gene is TRBV28, the J gene TRBJ2-3; 14 bases are a match to TRBD2. The CDR3 is made up of 17 amino acids. Per the germline V gene, CDR1 is MDHEN and CDR2 is SYDVKM. The J segment lost 5 bases and the V segment lost 2 bases, leaving 6 bases of the junction unmatched. DNA of the CDR3: TGTGCCAGCAGTTTACCTGGGACTAGCGGGGGTCTAGATACGCAGTATTTT. Encoded protein: CASSLPGTSGGLDTQYF.

This clonotype was detected only a few times. V and J are TRBV28 and TRBJ1-5, with D hard to call. In germline, CDR1 is MDHEN, CDR2 SYDVKM. The CDR3 spans 17 residues. Trimming took 5 bases from V and 4 from J, leaving 21 bases between them. CDR3 sequence: CASSPTSTLPKNQPQHF. The CDR3 DNA reads TGTGCCAGCAGTCCGACTTCGACCTTACCTAAGAATCAGCCCCAGCATTTT.

The chain joins TRBV10-3 to TRBJ2-7; tentative D call: TRBD1 (5 bases). The CDR3 contains 14 residues. Germline V CDR1 and CDR2: ENHRY, SYGVKD. V was pared by 0 bases and J by 4 bases, with 10 bases between. The CDR3 is CAISESKGRYEQYF. As DNA, the CDR3 is TGTGCCATCAGTGAGTCAAAGGGGCGGTACGAGCAGTACTTC.

This chain joins TRBV7-8 and TRBJ2-1; 8 bases fit TRBD1. CDR3 length: 16 amino acids. Per the germline V gene, CDR1 is SGHVS and CDR2 is FQNEAQ. Trimming at V came to 5 bases and at J to 0 bases, leaving 6 bases not matched to a gene. The CDR3, as DNA: TGTGCCAGCAGCAAAGGGACAGGCCTCTCCTACAATGAGCAGTTCTTC. This translates into CASSKGTGLSYNEQFF.

This clonotype has a count of ten or more. The V and J genes are TRBV5-1 and TRBJ2-1; a possible D gene is TRBD1 (7 bases). The germline CDR1 and CDR2 sequences are SGHRS and YFSETQ. The V gene lost 5 bases and the J gene lost 5 bases, with 17 bases spanning the gap. The CDR3 covers 15 residues. CDR3 nucleotide sequence: TGCGCCAGCAGGGAGGGGGCGATAGTCCACAATGAGCAGTTCTTC. Its translation: CASREGAIVHNEQFF.

The chain couples TRBV7-9 to TRBJ2-5; D not resolved. Germline CDR1 SEHNR, CDR2 FQNEAQ (reference sequence). CDR3 length: 13 amino acids. Trimming removed 5 bases at V and 4 bases at J, with 11 bases between. The CDR3 here is CASSPRMAETQYF. In nucleotides, the CDR3 is TGTGCCAGCAGCCCCCGAATGGCAGAGACCCAGTACTTC.

This clonotype was seen many times. V is TRBV11-2 and J is TRBJ2-2; D may be TRBD2 (5 bases). Looked up from germline, CDR1 is SGHAT and CDR2 is FQNNGV. Trimming took off 1 base at V and 5 bases at J, with 14 bases between the two ends. This CDR3 spans 16 amino acids. CDR3: CASSLAVPGITGELFF. CDR3 DNA: TGTGCCAGCAGCTTAGCAGTTCCGGGGATAACCGGGGAGCTGTTTTTT.

This clonotype was picked up many times. The V call is TRBV12-3 or TRBV12-4, the J call TRBJ1-1, with 9 bases lining up with TRBD1. The CDR3 loop spans 15 amino acids. Trimming took 6 bases from V and 5 from J; bases not matched to a gene: 10. The CDR3 loop reads CASSTRTGVYTEAFF. The DNA of the CDR3 is TGTGCCAGCAGCACTCGGACAGGGGTGTATACTGAAGCTTTCTTT.

In its sample, this clonotype was seen a few times. As DNA, the CDR3 is TGTGCTAGTCTTGGCAAGGGAGCGCCCCTCTCCTACAATGAGCAGTTCTTC. Its protein product is CASLGKGAPLSYNEQFF. The J gene is TRBJ2-1, the V gene TRBV28; a weak D match, TRBD2 (5 bases). The CDR3 is made up of 17 amino acids. The germline gives CDR1 MDHEN, CDR2 SYDVKM.